One and the same sample provided the 31 T cell receptor beta chains below, sequenced in a study of CXCR3-negative and CXCR3-positive naive CD8 T cells. Study-wide findings and caveats: The study found more hydrophobic TRB CDR3s in CXCR3-positive naive cells than in CXCR3-negative naive cells.

Libraries were UMI-labeled 5' RACE TRB cDNA. Reprocessing the 5' RACE reads, TCRdb reports a single entry for every CDR3 protein and omits DNA. This sample contains around 130,000 distinct CDR3 sequences. No antigen has been identified for these receptors. Source material: naive CXCR3+ CD8+ T cells from blood. Subset meaning: CD45RO-CCR7+CD27+CD95- naive CD8+ T cells expressing CXCR3 (TNR3+). These receptors came from a human donor in good health. Some clones in this sample may be carry-over from other donors' samples.

The gene calls are TRBV29-1 and TRBJ2-1. The CDR3 length is 13 residues. Germline V gene lookup returns CDR1 SQVTM and CDR2 ANQGSEA. This CDR3 is CSVEELSYNEQFF.

V and J are TRBV9 and TRBJ2-1; no DNA is available, so the TRBD1 call from TCRdb remains unchecked. The CDR3 sequence is 17 residues long. CDR1 SGDLS and CDR2 YYNGEE come from the germline V gene. The CDR3 spells CASSVDIRAGIYNEQFF.

V usage is TRBV12-3 or TRBV12-4 and J usage is TRBJ1-3; TCRdb names TRBD1, which stays unverified in the absence of DNA. The CDR3 is made up of 12 amino acids. CDR3 amino acids: CASSAGQGSIYF.

CDR3 loop: CSGGVTSGGNEQFF. The J gene is TRBJ2-1, the V gene TRBV29-1; TCRdb lists TRBD2, though no DNA is available to test this call. Germline values: CDR1 SQVTM, CDR2 ANQGSEA. This CDR3 is built from 14 residues.

The gene calls are TRBV4-3 and TRBJ2-2; TCRdb calls TRBD1, which cannot be checked without DNA. Germline CDR1 LGHNA, CDR2 YSLEER. The CDR3 extends over 14 amino acids. CDR3: CASSQAGWPGELFF.

The rearrangement joins TRBV7-2 to TRBJ2-1; TCRdb indicates TRBD2, and absent DNA this call remains unverified. Germline values: CDR1 SGHTA, CDR2 FQGNSA. The CDR3 covers 14 residues. Here the CDR3 reads CASSLHSSGIGQFF.

The chain employs TRBV7-3 and TRBJ1-1; without DNA, the TCRdb call of TRBD1 cannot be checked. This CDR3 has 15 residues. The V gene's germline CDR1 is SGHTA and CDR2 FQGTGA. The CDR3 spells CASSSSGTGYTEAFF.

The gene calls are TRBV7-2 and TRBJ2-1; absent DNA, TCRdb's TRBD2 call cannot be checked. This CDR3 is 14 amino acids long. Germline V gene lookup returns CDR1 SGHTA and CDR2 FQGNSA. CDR3 in amino acids: CASSSPGTYNEQFF.

The chain recombines TRBV27 with TRBJ1-1; TCRdb's D gene call, TRBD1, goes unchecked for lack of DNA. The V gene's germline CDR1 is MNHEY and CDR2 SMNVEV (reference sequence). CDR3 size: 15 residues. This chain's CDR3 is CASSSPGMRQTEAFF.

The J gene is TRBJ1-1, the V gene TRBV7-9; there is no DNA to check the TCRdb D call of TRBD1. Per the germline V gene, CDR1 is SEHNR and CDR2 is FQNEAQ (reference sequence). The length of the CDR3 is 15 residues. CDR3 amino acids: CASSLSTGGNTEAFF.

The genes are TRBV3-1 and TRBJ2-1. Germline lookup yields CDR1 LGHDT and CDR2 YNNKEL (reference sequence). CDR3 length: 14 amino acids. The CDR3: CASRPTVNFNEQFF.

The chain recombines TRBV6-5 with TRBJ2-5; the TCRdb call, TRBD1, lacks DNA for checking. The CDR3 totals 14 residues. The germline gives CDR1 MNHEY, CDR2 SVGAGI. The CDR3 here is CASSYSAGVETQYF.

The V call is TRBV7-6, the J call TRBJ2-7; TCRdb designates TRBD2, a call that cannot be tested without DNA. CDR1 SGHVS and CDR2 FNYEAQ come from the germline V gene. The CDR3 has 19 residues. CDR3 residues: CASSLLSPKERGASYEQYF.

The gene calls are TRBV23-1 and TRBJ2-6. TRBV23-1 is an ORF, with its function uncertain. This CDR3 comprises 19 residues. CDR3 protein: CASSQSTVPVNSGANVLTF.

The gene calls are TRBV11-3 and TRBJ1-5; the D call from TCRdb, TRBD1, cannot be confirmed without DNA. The CDR3 length is 13 residues. Germline CDR1 SGHNT, CDR2 YENEEA. This CDR3 reads CASSYRGDQPQHF.

The chain is built from TRBV13 and TRBJ2-5; there is no DNA to check the TCRdb D call of TRBD2. The length of the CDR3 is 15 residues. Germline CDR1 reads PRHDT; CDR2 reads FYEKMQ (reference sequence). The CDR3 loop reads CASSHLAASSETQYF.

V and J are TRBV6-6 and TRBJ2-2; TCRdb names TRBD2, which stays unverified in the absence of DNA. Per germline, CDR1 MNHNY and CDR2 SVGAGI (reference sequence). The CDR3 is made up of 17 amino acids. The CDR3 here is CASSPSRLAGGTGELFF.

The chain recombines TRBV29-1 with TRBJ1-2; absent DNA, TCRdb's TRBD1 call cannot be checked. This CDR3 is 11 amino acids long. Looked up from germline, CDR1 is SQVTM and CDR2 is ANQGSEA. The CDR3 loop reads CSVNRDYGYTF.

V and J are TRBV27 and TRBJ2-7; TCRdb returns TRBD1, unconfirmable since there is no DNA. There are 13 residues in the CDR3. Germline CDR1 MNHEY, CDR2 SMNVEV (reference sequence). CDR3 loop: CASTGLGLHEQYF.

The chain recombines TRBV29-1 with TRBJ1-2; TCRdb picks TRBD1, but there is no DNA to check that call. The V gene's germline CDR1 is SQVTM and CDR2 ANQGSEA. This CDR3 has 17 amino acids. CDR3 loop: CSVEERASGKENYGYTF.

The CDR3 loop is CDSGGWQETQYF. The J gene is TRBJ2-5, the V gene TRBV6-6; TCRdb reports TRBD1, a call that lacks DNA to check it against. This CDR3 spans 12 amino acids. Looked up from germline, CDR1 is MNHNY and CDR2 is SVGAGI (reference sequence).

V and J are TRBV29-1 and TRBJ1-1; TCRdb selects TRBD1, and the lack of DNA leaves this call unchecked. Germline values: CDR1 SQVTM, CDR2 ANQGSEA. The CDR3 totals 14 residues. CDR3 amino acids: CSVDGGSVNTEAFF. The full variable domain, with the rest looked up from reference TRBV29-1 and TRBJ1-1, is SAVISQKPSRDICQRGTSLTIQCQVDSQVTMMFWYRQQPGQSLTLIATANQGSEATYESGFVIDKFPISRPNLTFSTLTVSNMSPEDSSIYLCSVDGGSVNTEAFFGQGTRLTVV.

The CDR3 loop is CASSLGGRHNEQFF. The V gene is TRBV7-3, the J gene TRBJ2-1; the D call from TCRdb, TRBD2, cannot be confirmed without DNA. Germline assignment: CDR1 SGHTA and CDR2 FQGTGA. The CDR3 consists of 14 residues.

The chain combines TRBV20-1 with TRBJ2-7; TCRdb names TRBD1, which stays unverified in the absence of DNA. This CDR3 contains 14 residues. CDR1 and CDR2 (germline): DFQATT, SNEGSKA (reference sequence). This CDR3 is CSARITGLSYEQYF.

The chain has TRBV6-2 or TRBV6-3 and TRBJ2-2. Germline V gene lookup returns CDR1 MNHEY and CDR2 SVGEGT. This CDR3 has 14 amino acids. CDR3 in amino acids: CASSYGWETGELFF.

The chain carries TRBV7-9 and TRBJ2-2; TCRdb indicates TRBD1, and absent DNA this call remains unverified. CDR3 length: 15 residues. The germline CDR1 and CDR2 sequences are SEHNR and FQNEAQ (reference sequence). CDR3 loop: CASSFRGPNTGELFF.

This sequence joins TRBV6-5 and TRBJ2-7. CDR3 size: 13 residues. Germline V gene sequence: CDR1 MNHEY, CDR2 SVGAGI. CDR3 sequence reads: CASSYSNQYEQYF.

The rearrangement links TRBV9 to TRBJ2-2. CDR3 length equals 15 residues. The germline gives CDR1 SGDLS, CDR2 YYNGEE. The CDR3 spells CASNHLGQSTRELFF.

V gene TRBV3-1 combines with J gene TRBJ2-7; as DNA is missing, the TRBD2 call by TCRdb cannot be tested. Germline assignment: CDR1 LGHDT and CDR2 YNNKEL (reference sequence). There are 15 residues in the CDR3. CDR3 region: CASSQDGRLESEQYF.

This chain uses TRBV7-9 with TRBJ2-2. CDR1 is SEHNR, CDR2 FQNEAQ, per germline (reference sequence). The CDR3 length is 13 residues. CDR3 in amino acids: CASSFIGTGELFF. Based on the CDR3 plus reference TRBV7-9 and TRBJ2-2, the full variable domain is DTGVSQNPRHKITKRGQNVTFRCDPISEHNRLYWYRQTLGQGPEFLTYFQNEAQLEKSRLLSDRFSAERPKGSFSTLEIQRTEQGDSAMYLCASSFIGTGELFFGEGSRLTVL.

The rearrangement uses TRBV6-5 and TRBJ1-2; TCRdb selects TRBD1, and the lack of DNA leaves this call unchecked. The V gene's germline CDR1 is MNHEY and CDR2 SVGAGI. This CDR3 region has 14 residues. This CDR3 is CASSKPGHNYGYTF.